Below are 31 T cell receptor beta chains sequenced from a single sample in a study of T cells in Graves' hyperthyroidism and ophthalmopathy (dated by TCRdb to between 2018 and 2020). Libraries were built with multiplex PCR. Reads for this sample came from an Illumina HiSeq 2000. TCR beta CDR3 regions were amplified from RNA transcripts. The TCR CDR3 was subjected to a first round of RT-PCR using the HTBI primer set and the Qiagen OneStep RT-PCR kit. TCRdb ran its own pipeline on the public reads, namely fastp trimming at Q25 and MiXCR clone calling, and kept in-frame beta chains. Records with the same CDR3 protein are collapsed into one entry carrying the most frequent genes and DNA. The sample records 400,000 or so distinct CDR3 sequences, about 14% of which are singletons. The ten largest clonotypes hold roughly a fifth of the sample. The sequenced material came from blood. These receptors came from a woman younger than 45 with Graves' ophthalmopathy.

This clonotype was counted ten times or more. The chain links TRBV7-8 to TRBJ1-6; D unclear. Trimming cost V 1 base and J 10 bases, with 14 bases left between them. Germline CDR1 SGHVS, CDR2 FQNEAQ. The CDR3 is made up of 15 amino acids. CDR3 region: CASSLGAGEGSPLHF. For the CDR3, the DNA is TGTGCCAGCAGCTTAGGGGCCGGCGAGGGATCACCCCTCCACTTT.

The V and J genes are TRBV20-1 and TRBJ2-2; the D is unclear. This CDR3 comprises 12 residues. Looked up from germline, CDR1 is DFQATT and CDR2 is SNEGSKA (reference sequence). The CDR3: CRISRNTGELFF. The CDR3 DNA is TGCAGAATCAGTAGGAACACCGGGGAGCTGTTTTTT.

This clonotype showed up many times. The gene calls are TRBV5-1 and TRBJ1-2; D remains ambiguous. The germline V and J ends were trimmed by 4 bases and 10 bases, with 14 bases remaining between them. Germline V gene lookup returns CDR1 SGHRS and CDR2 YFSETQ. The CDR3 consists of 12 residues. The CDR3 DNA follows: TGCGCCAGCAGCAGAATCGAAGAGGACTACACCTTC. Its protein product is CASSRIEEDYTF.

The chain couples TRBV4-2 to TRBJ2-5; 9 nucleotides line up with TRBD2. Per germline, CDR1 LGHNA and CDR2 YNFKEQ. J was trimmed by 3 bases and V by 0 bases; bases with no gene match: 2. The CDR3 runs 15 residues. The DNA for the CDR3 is TGTGCCAGCAGCCAAGACGGGACTAGCAAAGAGACCCAGTACTTC. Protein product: CASSQDGTSKETQYF.

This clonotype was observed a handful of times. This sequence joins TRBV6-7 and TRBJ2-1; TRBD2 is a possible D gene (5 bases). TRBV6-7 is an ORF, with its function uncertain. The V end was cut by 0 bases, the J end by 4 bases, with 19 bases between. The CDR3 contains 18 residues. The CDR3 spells CASSYSGFGKEGYNEQFF. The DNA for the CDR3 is TGTGCCAGCAGTTACTCGGGTTTCGGGAAAGAAGGTTACAATGAGCAGTTCTTC.

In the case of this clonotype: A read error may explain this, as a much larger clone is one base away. The CDR3 region is CNARRWTNLHEQYF. DNA for the CDR3: TGCAATGCTAGAAGGTGGACAAATCTTCACGAGCAGTACTTC. The chain joins TRBV20-1 to TRBJ2-7, with a weak D call TRBD1 (5 bases). Per the germline V gene, CDR1 is DFQATT and CDR2 is SNEGSKA (reference sequence). This CDR3 has 14 residues.

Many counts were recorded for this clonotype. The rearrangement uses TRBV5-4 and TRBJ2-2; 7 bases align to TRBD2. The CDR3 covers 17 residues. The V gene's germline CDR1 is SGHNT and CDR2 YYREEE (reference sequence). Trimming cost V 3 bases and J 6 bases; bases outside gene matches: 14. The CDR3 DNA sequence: TGTGCCAGCAGCTGGGGACTATTGGGCAGGGAGGCCGGGGAGCTGTTTTTT. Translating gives CASSWGLLGREAGELFF.

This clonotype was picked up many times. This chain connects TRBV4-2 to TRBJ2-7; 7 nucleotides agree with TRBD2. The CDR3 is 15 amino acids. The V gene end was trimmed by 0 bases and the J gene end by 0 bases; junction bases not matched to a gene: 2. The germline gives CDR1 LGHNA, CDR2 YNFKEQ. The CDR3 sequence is CASSQEWGGSYEQYF. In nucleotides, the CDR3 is TGTGCCAGCAGCCAAGAATGGGGGGGCTCCTACGAGCAGTACTTC.

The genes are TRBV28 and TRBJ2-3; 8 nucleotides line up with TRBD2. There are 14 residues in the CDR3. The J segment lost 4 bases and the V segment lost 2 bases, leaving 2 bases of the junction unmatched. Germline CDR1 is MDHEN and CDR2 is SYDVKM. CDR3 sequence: CASSLPGGPDTQYF. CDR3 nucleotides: TGTGCCAGCAGTTTACCGGGGGGGCCAGATACGCAGTATTTT. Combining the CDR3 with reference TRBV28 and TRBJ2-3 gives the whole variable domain DVKVTQSSRYLVKRTGEKVFLECVQDMDHENMFWYRQDPGLGLRLIYFSYDVKMKEKGDIPEGYSVSREKKERFSLILESASTNQTSMYLCASSLPGGPDTQYFGPGTRLTVL.

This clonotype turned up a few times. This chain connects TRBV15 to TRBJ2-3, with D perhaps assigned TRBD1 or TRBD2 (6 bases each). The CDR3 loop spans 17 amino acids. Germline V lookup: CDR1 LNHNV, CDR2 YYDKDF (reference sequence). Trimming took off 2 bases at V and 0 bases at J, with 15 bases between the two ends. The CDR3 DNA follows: TGTGCCACCAGCAGATTTCCCTGGGGGGCTAGCACAGATACGCAGTATTTT. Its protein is CATSRFPWGASTDTQYF.

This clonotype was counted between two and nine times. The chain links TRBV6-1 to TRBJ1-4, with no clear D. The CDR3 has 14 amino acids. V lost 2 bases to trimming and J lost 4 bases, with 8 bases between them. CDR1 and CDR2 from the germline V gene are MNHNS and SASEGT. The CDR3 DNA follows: TGTGCCAGCAGTGAAAGACGGTATAATGAAAAACTGTTTTTT. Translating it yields CASSERRYNEKLFF.

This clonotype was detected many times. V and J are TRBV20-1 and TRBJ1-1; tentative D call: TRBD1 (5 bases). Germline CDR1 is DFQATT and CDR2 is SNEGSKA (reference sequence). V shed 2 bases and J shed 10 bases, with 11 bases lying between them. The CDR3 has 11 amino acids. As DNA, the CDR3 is TGCAGTGCTAGATCTGGAAGGGGAGCTTTCTTT. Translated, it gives CSARSGRGAFF.

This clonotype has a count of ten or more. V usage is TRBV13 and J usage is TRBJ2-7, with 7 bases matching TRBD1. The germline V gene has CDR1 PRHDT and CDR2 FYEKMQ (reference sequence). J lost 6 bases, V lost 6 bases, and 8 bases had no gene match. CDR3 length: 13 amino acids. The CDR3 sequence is CASSPTGLGEQYF. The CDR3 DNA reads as TGTGCCAGCAGTCCGACAGGGCTCGGCGAGCAGTACTTC.

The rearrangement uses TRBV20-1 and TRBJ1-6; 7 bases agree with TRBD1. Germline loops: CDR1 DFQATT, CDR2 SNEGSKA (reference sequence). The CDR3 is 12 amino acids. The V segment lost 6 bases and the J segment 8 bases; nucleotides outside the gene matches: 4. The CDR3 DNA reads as TGCAGTGCGACAGGGTTCGATTCACCCCTCCACTTT. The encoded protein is CSATGFDSPLHF.

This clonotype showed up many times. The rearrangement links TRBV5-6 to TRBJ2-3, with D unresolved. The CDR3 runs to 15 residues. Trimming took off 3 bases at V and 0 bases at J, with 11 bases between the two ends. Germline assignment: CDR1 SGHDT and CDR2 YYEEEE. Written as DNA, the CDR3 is TGTGCCAGCAGCTCCTACAGTCTAAGCACAGATACGCAGTATTTT. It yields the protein CASSSYSLSTDTQYF.

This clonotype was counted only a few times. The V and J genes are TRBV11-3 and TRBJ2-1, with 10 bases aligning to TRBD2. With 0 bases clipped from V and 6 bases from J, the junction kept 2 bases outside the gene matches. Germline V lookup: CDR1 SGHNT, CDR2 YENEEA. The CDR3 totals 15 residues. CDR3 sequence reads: CASSLEIAGGNEQFF. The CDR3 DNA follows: TGTGCCAGCAGCTTAGAAATAGCGGGGGGCAATGAGCAGTTCTTC.

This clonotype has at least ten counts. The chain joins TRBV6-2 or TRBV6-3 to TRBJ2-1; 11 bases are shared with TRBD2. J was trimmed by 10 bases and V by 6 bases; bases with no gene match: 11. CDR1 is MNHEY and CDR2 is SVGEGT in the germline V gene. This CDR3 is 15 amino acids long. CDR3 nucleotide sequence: TGTGCCAGCAGAGACGGTAGCGGGGGGGCCGACGAGCAGTTCTTC. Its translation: CASRDGSGGADEQFF.

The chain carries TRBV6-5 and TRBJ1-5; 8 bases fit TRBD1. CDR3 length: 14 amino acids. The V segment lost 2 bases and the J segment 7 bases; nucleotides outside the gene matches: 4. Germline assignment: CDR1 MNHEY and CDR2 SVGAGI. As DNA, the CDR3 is TGTGCCAGCAGTTACGGGCCAGGGGGCCAGCCCCAGCATTTT. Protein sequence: CASSYGPGGQPQHF.

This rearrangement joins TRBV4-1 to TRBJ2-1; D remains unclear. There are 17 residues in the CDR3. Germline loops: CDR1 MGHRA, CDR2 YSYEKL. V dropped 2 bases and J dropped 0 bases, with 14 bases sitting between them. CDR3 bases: TGCGCCAGCAGCCAACGTGGGCCCCCCAGCTCCTACAATGAGCAGTTCTTC. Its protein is CASSQRGPPSSYNEQFF.

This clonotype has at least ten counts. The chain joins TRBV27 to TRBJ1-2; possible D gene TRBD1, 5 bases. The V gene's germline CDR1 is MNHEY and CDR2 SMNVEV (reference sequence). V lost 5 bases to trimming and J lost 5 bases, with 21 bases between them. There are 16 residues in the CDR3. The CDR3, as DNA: TGTGCCAGCAGTCCCGCGGGGGGGAAGTTAGGGTATGGCTACACCTTC. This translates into CASSPAGGKLGYGYTF.

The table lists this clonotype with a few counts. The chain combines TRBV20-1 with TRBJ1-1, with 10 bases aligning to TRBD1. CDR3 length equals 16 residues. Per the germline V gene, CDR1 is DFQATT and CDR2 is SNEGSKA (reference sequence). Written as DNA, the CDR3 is TGCAGGGGGGGGGGAGTGGGGGACAGGGGTAACACTGAAGCTTTCTTT. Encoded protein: CRGGGVGDRGNTEAFF.

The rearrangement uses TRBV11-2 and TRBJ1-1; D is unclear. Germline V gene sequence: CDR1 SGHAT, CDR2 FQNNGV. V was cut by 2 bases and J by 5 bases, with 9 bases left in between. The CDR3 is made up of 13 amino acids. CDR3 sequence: CASSLLGKTEAFF. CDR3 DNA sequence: TGTGCCAGCAGCTTACTGGGGAAGACTGAAGCTTTCTTT.

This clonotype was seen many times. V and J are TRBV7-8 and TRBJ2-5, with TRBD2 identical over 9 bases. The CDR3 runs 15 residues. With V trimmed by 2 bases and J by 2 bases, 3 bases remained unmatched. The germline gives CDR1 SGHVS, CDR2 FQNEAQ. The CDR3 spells CASSLLAGPQETQYF. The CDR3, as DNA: TGTGCCAGCAGCTTACTAGCGGGGCCACAAGAGACCCAGTACTTC.

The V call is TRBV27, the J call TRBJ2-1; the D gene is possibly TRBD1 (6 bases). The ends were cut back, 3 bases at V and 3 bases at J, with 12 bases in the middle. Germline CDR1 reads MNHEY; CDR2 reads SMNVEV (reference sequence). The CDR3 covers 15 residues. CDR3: CASSFGGTLYNEQFF. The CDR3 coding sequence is TGTGCCAGCAGTTTTGGGGGCACTCTCTACAATGAGCAGTTCTTC.

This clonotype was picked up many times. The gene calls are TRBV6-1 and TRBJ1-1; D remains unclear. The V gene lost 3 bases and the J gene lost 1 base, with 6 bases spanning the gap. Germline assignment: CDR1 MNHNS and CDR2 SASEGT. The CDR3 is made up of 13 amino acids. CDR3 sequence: CASSEDWNTEAFF. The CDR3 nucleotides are TGTGCCAGCAGTGAGGACTGGAACACTGAAGCTTTCTTT.

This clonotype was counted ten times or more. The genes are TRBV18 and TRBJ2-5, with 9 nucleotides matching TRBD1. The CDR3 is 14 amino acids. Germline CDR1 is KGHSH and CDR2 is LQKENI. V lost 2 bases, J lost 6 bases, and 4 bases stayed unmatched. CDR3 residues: CASSPADRGQTQYF. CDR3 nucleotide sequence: TGTGCCAGCTCACCAGCGGACAGGGGACAGACCCAGTACTTC.

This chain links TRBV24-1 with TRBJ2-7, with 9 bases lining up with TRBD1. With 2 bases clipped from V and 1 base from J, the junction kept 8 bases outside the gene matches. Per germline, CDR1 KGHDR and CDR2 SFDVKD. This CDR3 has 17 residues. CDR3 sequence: CATSDSGTGKLSYEQYF. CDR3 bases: TGTGCCACCAGTGATTCAGGGACAGGGAAGCTGTCCTACGAGCAGTACTTC.

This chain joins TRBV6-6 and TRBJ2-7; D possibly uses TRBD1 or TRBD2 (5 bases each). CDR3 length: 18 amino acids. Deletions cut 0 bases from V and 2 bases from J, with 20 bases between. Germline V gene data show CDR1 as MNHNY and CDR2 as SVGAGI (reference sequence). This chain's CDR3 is CASSYSPLPQGTPYEQYF. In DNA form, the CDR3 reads TGTGCCAGCAGTTACTCACCCCTTCCACAAGGGACCCCCTACGAGCAGTACTTC.

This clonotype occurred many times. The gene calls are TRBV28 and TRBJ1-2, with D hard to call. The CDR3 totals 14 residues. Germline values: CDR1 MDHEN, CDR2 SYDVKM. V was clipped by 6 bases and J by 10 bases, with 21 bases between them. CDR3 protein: CASSPPGPSTFYTF. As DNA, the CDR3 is TGTGCCAGCAGCCCTCCGGGCCCTTCCACCTTCTACACCTTC.

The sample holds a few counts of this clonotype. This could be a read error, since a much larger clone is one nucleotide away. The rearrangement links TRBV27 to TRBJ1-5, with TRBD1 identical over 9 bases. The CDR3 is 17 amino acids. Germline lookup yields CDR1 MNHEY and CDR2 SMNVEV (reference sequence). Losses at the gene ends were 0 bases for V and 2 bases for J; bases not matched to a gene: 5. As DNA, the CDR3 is TGTGCCAGCAGTTTATCGCACAGGGGGCATGGCAATCAGCCCCAGCATTTT. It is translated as CASSLSHRGHGNQPQHF.

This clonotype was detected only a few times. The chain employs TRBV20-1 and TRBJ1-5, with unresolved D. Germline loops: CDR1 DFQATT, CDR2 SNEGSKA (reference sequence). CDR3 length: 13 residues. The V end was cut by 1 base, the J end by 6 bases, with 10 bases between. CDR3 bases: TGCAGTGCTAGAGGCCCAGAAGGTCAGCCCCAGCATTTT. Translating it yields CSARGPEGQPQHF.